The clone carrying this T cell receptor beta chain was seen many times. Antigen specificity is unknown. TCRdb re-derived calls from the 5' RACE reads in MiXCR, one entry per CDR3 protein. Seen here are 200,000 to 250,000 distinct CDR3 sequences, around 17% observed once, and the top ten hold approximately 3.5%. The sample belongs to a study of T-cell memory formation after mild COVID-19. Overall study context: TCR clusters largely stayed donor specific.

The study, taken as a whole, reports: Most CD4+ clones that shrank were in CM and EM, while CD8+ ones turned up in EMRA.

The germline V gene has CDR1 MDHEN and CDR2 SYDVKM. V lost 1 base to trimming and J lost 5 bases; unmatched junction nucleotides: 3. The CDR3 length is 14 residues. The sample consisted of PBMCs or a T cell subset sorted from them (not recorded which). This receptor was taken from a young man who had mild COVID-19 (a few samples of this study predate the infection). Cell type and time point are not known. The V and J genes are TRBV28 and TRBJ2-5; 8 bases match TRBD2. CDR3 nucleotide sequence: TGTGCCAGCAGTTTATTCCCTAGCGGGGAGACCCAGTACTTC. This encodes CASSLFPSGETQYF.